The 11 T cell receptor beta chains in this list originate from one sample, sequenced in a study of CD8 T cells in ankylosing spondylitis. TCRdb redid the calling of the 5' RACE reads with MiXCR, one entry per CDR3 protein. This table has about 160,000 distinct CDR3 sequences, around 19% appearing once. Sequenced material: blood, either unsorted or a sorted T cell fraction (not recorded which). Receptors were obtained from a male donor with ankylosing spondylitis or in good health (not recorded which).

Many counts were recorded for this clonotype. J is TRBJ2-7 and V is TRBV6-1, with 9 bases matching TRBD2. Per the germline V gene, CDR1 is MNHNS and CDR2 is SASEGT. V shed 7 bases and J 6 bases; nucleotides not matched to a gene: 10. The CDR3 extends over 14 amino acids. The CDR3 DNA is TGTGCCAGCACTCCTCCGGGACTAGCAGGCGAGCAGTACTTC. It is translated as CASTPPGLAGEQYF.

This clonotype has ten or more counts. The rearrangement links TRBV12-3 or TRBV12-4 to TRBJ2-2; D gene ambiguous. The length of the CDR3 is 12 residues. The ends were cut back, 2 bases at V and 9 bases at J, with 7 bases in the middle. The CDR3 sequence is CASSLLGRELFF. The CDR3 DNA sequence: TGTGCCAGCAGTTTACTAGGCCGGGAGCTGTTTTTT.

The rearrangement joins TRBV2 to TRBJ2-4; TRBD1 might be the D (6 bases). The V end was cut by 6 bases, the J end by 2 bases, with 8 bases between. The CDR3 contains 13 residues. CDR1 and CDR2 from the germline V gene are SNHLY and FYNNEI. The CDR3 sequence is CASRGDTKNIQYF. The CDR3 bases are TGTGCCAGCAGGGGGGACACCAAAAACATTCAGTACTTC.

This clonotype occurred a few times. The J gene is TRBJ2-1, the V gene TRBV30; 8 bases fit TRBD1. The CDR3 consists of 16 residues. V shed 2 bases, J shed 0 bases, and the junction held 6 bases outside the gene matches. Per the germline V gene, CDR1 is GTSNPN and CDR2 is SVGIG (reference sequence). DNA for the CDR3: TGTGCCTGGAGTTGGGACAGGTTGAGCTCCTACAATGAGCAGTTCTTC. It translates to CAWSWDRLSSYNEQFF.

This clonotype was observed once. The CDR3 sequence: CSVEDLTAGEQFF. The CDR3 region has the DNA TGCAGCGTTGAAGATTTGACAGCTGGTGAGCAGTTCTTC. This sequence joins TRBV29-1 and TRBJ2-1; possibly TRBD1 for D (5 bases). Trimming removed 0 bases at V and 9 bases at J, with 12 bases between. The CDR3 loop spans 13 amino acids. Germline V gene sequence: CDR1 SQVTM, CDR2 ANQGSEA.

Comments on this clonotype: Just one base apart from a much larger clone, this may be a read error. The chain uses TRBV5-8 and TRBJ1-6; no firm D call. Germline assignment: CDR1 SGHTS and CDR2 YDEGEE. The CDR3 loop spans 12 amino acids. CDR3 in amino acids: CAGSESDSPLHF. The CDR3 nucleotides are TGTGCCGGCAGCGAAAGCGATTCACCCCTCCACTTT.

V gene TRBV7-9 combines with J gene TRBJ2-1; D may be TRBD1 or TRBD2 (6 bases each). Germline loops: CDR1 SEHNR, CDR2 FQNEAQ (reference sequence). This CDR3 comprises 17 residues. V was trimmed by 5 bases and J by 3 bases, leaving 20 bases between them. The CDR3 region is CASSPRGDSAFYNEQFF. CDR3 nucleotide sequence: TGTGCCAGCAGCCCTAGGGGGGACTCAGCGTTCTACAATGAGCAGTTCTTC. The full variable domain, rest sourced from reference TRBV7-9 and TRBJ2-1, is DTGVSQNPRHKITKRGQNVTFRCDPISEHNRLYWYRQTLGQGPEFLTYFQNEAQLEKSRLLSDRFSAERPKGSFSTLEIQRTEQGDSAMYLCASSPRGDSAFYNEQFFGPGTRLTVL.

This clonotype was counted between two and nine times. V usage is TRBV6-1 and J usage is TRBJ2-1, with TRBD1 identical over 9 bases. Germline CDR1 is MNHNS and CDR2 is SASEGT. Germline trimming cut 5 bases from V and 5 bases from J; bases unmatched to any gene: 7. CDR3 size: 15 residues. The CDR3: CASSRTGELNNEQFF. The CDR3 nucleotides read TGTGCCAGCAGTCGGACAGGGGAGTTAAACAATGAGCAGTTCTTC.

This clonotype was seen repeatedly, ten times or more. The genes are TRBV20-1 and TRBJ2-3; TRBD2 matches 12 bases. Germline V lookup: CDR1 DFQATT, CDR2 SNEGSKA (reference sequence). The V segment lost 5 bases and the J segment 6 bases; nucleotides outside the gene matches: 9. The CDR3 is 15 residues long. For the CDR3, the DNA is TGCAGTGCTCTCCCTCTAGCGGGAGGGCCCGATACGCAGTATTTT. This encodes CSALPLAGGPDTQYF.

The chain is built from TRBV10-3 and TRBJ2-2; D perhaps matches TRBD1 (5 bases). The length of the CDR3 is 15 residues. V was cut by 2 bases and J by 2 bases, with 9 bases left in between. Germline CDR1 ENHRY, CDR2 SYGVKD. The CDR3 region has the DNA TGTGCCATCAGTGAGGTACAGGTCAACACCGGGGAGCTGTTTTTT. Its translation is CAISEVQVNTGELFF.

This clonotype was counted a few times. The V call is TRBV2, the J call TRBJ2-5; D is tentatively TRBD1 or TRBD2 (5 bases each). V dropped 4 bases and J dropped 0 bases, with 6 bases sitting between them. Per the germline V gene, CDR1 is SNHLY and CDR2 is FYNNEI. The CDR3 runs to 13 residues. DNA for the CDR3: TGTGCCAGCAGTGTGGGACACCAAGAGACCCAGTACTTC. Its protein is CASSVGHQETQYF.